This T cell receptor beta chain emerged from a study of blood T cell repertoires in COVID-19. As for the study in general: Samples taken during acute and convalescent COVID-19 were collected in the United States, Italy and Spain. From T cells, B-cell-depleted T cells, or PBMCs came the material, which was cDNA or gDNA.

Sequencing used immunoSEQ multiplex PCR; TCRdb keeps in-frame clones, though not all of them. Here the sample spans approximately 300,000 clones, about 84% being singletons. V lost 2 bases to trimming and J lost 3 bases; unmatched junction nucleotides: 4. CDR1 and CDR2 (germline): LNHDA, SQIVND (reference sequence). There are 15 residues in the CDR3. The sequenced sample was peripheral blood. This TCR was recovered from a woman aged 45 to 65 with acute or convalescent COVID-19. V and J are TRBV19 and TRBJ1-2, with TRBD1 matching over 9 bases. DNA for the CDR3: TGTGCCAGTAGTATATCCTGGACAGGGGACTATGGCTACACCTTC. Its protein product is CASSISWTGDYGYTF.